The TCR beta chain described here comes from a study of cytomegalovirus exposure and HLA in healthy donors. About the study: An earlier analysis identified 120 million or so unique TCR beta sequences in some 170 million T cells.

PCR involved 60 Vbeta and 13 Jbeta primers. TCRdb keeps only in-frame clones here, not all; method: immunoSEQ multiplex PCR. The sample shows around 150,000 clones, more than 75% of them seen only once. Whole-study results and caveats: TCR beta V- and J-gene trimming, according to a later analysis, was linked to a missense DCLRE1C variant.

The CDR3 loop spans 15 amino acids. V shed 2 bases and J shed 0 bases, with 11 bases lying between them. CDR1 is SGHVS and CDR2 is FQNEAQ in the germline V gene. Note on this clone: Its antigen is currently unknown.

The receptor's source is a young man in good health and CMV-seronegative. Sequenced sample: PBMCs. This chain joins TRBV7-8 and TRBJ2-7, with no clear D. CDR3 nucleotides: TGTGCCAGCAGCTTATTCCGGGTGAGCTCCTACGAGCAGTACTTC. This encodes CASSLFRVSSYEQYF.